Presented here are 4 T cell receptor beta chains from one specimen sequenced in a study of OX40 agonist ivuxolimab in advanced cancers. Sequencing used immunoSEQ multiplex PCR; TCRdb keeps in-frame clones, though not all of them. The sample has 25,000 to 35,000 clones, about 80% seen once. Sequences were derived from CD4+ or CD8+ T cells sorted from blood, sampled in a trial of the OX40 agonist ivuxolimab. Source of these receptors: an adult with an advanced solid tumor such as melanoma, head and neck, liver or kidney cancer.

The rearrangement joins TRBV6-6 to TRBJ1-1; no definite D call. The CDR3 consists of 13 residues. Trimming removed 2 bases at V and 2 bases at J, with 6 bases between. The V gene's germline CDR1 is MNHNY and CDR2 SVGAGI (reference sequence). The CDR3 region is CASSYLLNTEAFF. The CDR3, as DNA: TGTGCCAGCAGTTACCTTCTTAACACTGAAGCTTTCTTT.

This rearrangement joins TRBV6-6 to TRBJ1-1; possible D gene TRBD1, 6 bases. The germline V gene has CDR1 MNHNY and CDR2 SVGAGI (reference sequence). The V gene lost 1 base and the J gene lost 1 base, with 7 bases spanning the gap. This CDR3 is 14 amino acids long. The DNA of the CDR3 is TGTGCCAGCAGTTACTACAGGGCGAACACTGAAGCTTTCTTT. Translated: CASSYYRANTEAFF.

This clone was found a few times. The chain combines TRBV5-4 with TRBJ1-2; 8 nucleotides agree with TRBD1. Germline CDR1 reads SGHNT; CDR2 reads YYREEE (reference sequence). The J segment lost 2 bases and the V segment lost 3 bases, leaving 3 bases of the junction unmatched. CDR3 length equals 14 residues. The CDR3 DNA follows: TGTGCCAGCAGCTGGGGACAGGCCAACTATGGCTACACCTTC. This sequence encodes CASSWGQANYGYTF.

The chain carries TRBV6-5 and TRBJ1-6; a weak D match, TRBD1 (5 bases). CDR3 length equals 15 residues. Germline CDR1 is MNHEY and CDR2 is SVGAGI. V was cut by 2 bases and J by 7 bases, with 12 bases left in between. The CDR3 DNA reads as TGTGCCAGCAGTTACGGGGCGGAACTAAATTCACCCCTCCACTTT. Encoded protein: CASSYGAELNSPLHF.